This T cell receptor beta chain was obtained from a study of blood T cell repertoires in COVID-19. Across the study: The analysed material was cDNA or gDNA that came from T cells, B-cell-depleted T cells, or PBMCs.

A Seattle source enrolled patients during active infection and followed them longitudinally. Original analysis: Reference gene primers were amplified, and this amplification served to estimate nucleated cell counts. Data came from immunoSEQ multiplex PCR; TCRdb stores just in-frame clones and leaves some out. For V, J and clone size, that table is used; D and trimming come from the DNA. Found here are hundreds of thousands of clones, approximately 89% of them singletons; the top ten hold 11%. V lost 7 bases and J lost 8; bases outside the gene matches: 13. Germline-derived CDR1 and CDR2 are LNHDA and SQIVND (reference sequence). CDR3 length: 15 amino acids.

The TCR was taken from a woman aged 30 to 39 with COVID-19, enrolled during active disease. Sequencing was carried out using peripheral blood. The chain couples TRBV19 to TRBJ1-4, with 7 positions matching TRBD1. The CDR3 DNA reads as TGTGCCAGTATGGGCAGGGGGAAACTATGGGAAAAACTGTTTTTT. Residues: CASMGRGKLWEKLFF.